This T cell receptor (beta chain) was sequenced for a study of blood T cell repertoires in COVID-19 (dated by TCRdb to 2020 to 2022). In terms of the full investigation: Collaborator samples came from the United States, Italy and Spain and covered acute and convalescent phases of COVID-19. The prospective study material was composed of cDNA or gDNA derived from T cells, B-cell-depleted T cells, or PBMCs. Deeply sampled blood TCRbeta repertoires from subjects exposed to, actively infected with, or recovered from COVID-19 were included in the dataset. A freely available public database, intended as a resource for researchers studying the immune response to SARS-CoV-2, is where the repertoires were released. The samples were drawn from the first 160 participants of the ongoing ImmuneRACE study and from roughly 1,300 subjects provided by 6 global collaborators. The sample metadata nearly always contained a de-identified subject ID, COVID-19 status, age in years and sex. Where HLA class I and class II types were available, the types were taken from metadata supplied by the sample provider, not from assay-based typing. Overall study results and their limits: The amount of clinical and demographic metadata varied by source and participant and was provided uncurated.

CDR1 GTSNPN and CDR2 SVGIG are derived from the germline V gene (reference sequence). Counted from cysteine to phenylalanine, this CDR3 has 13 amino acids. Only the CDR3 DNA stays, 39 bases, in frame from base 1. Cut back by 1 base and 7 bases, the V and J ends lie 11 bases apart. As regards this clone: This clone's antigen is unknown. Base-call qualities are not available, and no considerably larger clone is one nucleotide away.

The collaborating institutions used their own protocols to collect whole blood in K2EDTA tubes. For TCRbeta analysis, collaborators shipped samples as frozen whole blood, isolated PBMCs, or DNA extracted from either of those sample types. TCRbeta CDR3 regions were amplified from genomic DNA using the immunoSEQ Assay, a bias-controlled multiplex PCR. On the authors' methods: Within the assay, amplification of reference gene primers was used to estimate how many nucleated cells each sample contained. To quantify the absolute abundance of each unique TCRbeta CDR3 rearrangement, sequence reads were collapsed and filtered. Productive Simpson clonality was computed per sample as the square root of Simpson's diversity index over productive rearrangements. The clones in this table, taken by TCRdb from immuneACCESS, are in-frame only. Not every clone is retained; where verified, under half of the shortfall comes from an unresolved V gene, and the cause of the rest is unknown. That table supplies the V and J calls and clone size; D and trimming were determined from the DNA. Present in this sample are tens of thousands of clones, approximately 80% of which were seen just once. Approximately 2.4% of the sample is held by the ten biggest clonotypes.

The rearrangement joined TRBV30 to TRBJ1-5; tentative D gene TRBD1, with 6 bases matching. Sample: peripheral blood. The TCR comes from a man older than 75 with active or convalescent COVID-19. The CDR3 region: CAWSAGRGQPQHF. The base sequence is TGTGCCTGGAGTGCCGGTAGGGGGCAGCCCCAGCATTTT. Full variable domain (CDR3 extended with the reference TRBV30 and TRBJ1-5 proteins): SQTIHQWPATLVQPVGSPLSLECTVEGTSNPNLYWYRQAAGRGLQLLFYSVGIGQISSEVPQNLSASRPQDRQFILSSKKLLLSDSGFYLCAWSAGRGQPQHFGDGTRLSIL.